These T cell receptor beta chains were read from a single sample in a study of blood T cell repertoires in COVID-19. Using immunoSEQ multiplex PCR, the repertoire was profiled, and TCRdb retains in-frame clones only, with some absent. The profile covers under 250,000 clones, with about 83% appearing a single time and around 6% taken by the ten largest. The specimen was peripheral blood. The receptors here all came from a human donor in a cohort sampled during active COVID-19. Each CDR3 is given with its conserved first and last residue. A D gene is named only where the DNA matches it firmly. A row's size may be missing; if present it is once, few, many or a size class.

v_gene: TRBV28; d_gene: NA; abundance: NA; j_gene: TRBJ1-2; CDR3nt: TGTGCCATCACCGCCAGATTGACTGATCGCTATGGCTACACCTTC; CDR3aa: CAITARLTDRYGYTF
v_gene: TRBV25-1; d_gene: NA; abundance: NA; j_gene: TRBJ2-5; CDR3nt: TGTGCCAGCAGTGAGGGGGCCCAAGAGACCCAGTACTTC; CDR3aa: CASSEGAQETQYF
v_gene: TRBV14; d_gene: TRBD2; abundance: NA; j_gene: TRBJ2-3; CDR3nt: TGTGCCAGCAGCCAAGATCTTACTAGCGCTAGCACAGATACGCAGTATTTT; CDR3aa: CASSQDLTSASTDTQYF
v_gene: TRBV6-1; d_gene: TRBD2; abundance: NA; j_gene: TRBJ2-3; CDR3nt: TGTGCCAGCAGTGAATCCACTAGCGGCCGCCCCACAGATACGCAGTATTTT; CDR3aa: CASSESTSGRPTDTQYF
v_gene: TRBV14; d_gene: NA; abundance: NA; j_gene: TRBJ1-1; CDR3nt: TGTGCCAGCAGCACACAGGGTGGGACTGAAGCTTTCTTT; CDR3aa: CASSTQGGTEAFF
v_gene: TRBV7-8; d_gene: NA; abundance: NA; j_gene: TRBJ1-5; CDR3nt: TGTGCCAGCAGCTATGGAGGTGATCAGCCCCAGCATTTT; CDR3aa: CASSYGGDQPQHF
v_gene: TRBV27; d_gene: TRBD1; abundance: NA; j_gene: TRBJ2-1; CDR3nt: TGTGCCAGCAGCCTGGGGACAGCACAAGAATGGTTCTTC; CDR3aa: CASSLGTAQEWFF
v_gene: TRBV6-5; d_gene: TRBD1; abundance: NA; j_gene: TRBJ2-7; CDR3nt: TGTGCTTTCAGGGTGGGACAGGGATCTCAAGAGCAGTACTTC; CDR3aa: CAFRVGQGSQEQYF
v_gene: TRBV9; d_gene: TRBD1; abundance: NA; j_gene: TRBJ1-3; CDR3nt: TGTGCCAGCAGCGTGGCGACAGGGCGATCTGGAAACACCATATATTTT; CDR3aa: CASSVATGRSGNTIYF
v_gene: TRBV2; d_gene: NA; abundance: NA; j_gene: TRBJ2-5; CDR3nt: TGTGCCAGCAGTGAAGCTATGACTAGACTGGAGACCCAGTACTTC; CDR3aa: CASSEAMTRLETQYF
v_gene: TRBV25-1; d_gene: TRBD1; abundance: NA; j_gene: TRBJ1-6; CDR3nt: TGTGCCAGCAGTGACTTTCGACAGGGCGGTAATTCACCCCTCCACTTT; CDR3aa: CASSDFRQGGNSPLHF
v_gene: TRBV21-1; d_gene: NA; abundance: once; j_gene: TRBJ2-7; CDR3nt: TGTGCCAGCAGGCGGGGGCAGCACTACGAGCAGTACTTC; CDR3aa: CASRRGQHYEQYF
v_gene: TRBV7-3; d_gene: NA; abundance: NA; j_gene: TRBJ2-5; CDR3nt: TGTGCCAGCAGCCCTCAAGAGACCCAGTACTTC; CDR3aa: CASSPQETQYF
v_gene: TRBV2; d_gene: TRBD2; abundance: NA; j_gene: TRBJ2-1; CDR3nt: TGTGCCAGCACCCGACTAGCGGGGGCCGTCAATGAGCAGTTCTTC; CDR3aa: CASTRLAGAVNEQFF
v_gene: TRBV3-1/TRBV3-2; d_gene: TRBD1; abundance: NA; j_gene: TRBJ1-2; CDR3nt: TGTGCCAGCAGCCTTATTACAGGGGGGGGTGGCTACACCTTC; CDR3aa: CASSLITGGGGYTF
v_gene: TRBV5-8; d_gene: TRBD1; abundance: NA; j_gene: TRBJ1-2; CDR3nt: TGTGCCAGCAACCTCGGACAGGGAGGTGGCTACACCTTC; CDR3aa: CASNLGQGGGYTF
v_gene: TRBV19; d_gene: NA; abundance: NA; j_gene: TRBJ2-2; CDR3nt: TGTGCCAGCATCAACGCCCCGGCCGGGGAGCTGTTTTTT; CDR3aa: CASINAPAGELFF
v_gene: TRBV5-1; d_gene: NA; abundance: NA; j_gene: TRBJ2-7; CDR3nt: TGCGCCAGCAGCGTGAGCTCCTACGAGCAGTACTTC; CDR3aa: CASSVSSYEQYF
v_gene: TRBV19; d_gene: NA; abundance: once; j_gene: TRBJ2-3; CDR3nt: TGTGCCAGTGTTCTAGAGGGCACAGATACGCAGTATTTT; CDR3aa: CASVLEGTDTQYF
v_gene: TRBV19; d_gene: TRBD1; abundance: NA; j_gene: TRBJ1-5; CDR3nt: TGTGCCAGTCACGTACGACAGGGCGAGGGACAGCCCCAGCATTTT; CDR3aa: CASHVRQGEGQPQHF
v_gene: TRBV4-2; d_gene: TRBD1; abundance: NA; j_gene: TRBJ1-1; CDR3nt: TGTGCCAGCAGCCCCGGACAGGGGACTGGAGCTTTCTTT; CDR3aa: CASSPGQGTGAFF
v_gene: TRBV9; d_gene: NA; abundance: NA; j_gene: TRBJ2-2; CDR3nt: TGTGCCAGCAGCGTAAGGACTACGAACACCGGGGAGCTGTTTTTT; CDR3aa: CASSVRTTNTGELFF
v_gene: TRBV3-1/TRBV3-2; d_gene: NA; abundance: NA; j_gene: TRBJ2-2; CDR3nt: TGTGCCAGCAGCCAAGTTGTATTTGCGACCGGGGAGCTGTTTTTT; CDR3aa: CASSQVVFATGELFF
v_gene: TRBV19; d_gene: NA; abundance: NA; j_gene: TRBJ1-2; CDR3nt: TGTGCCAGTAGTATAAGGGACACAACGGCCGGCTACACCTTC; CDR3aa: CASSIRDTTAGYTF
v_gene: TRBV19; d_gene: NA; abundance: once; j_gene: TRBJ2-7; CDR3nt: TGTGCCACCCGCCCCGGACAGTCCTACGAGCAGTACTTC; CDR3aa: CATRPGQSYEQYF
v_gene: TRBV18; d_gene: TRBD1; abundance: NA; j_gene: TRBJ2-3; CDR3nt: TGTGCCAGCATAGACAGGGGAGGTGCAGATACGCAGTATTTT; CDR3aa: CASIDRGGADTQYF
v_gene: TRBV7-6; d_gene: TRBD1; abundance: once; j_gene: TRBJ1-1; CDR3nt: TGTGCCAGCAGCTTGGGAGGCGGCAGGGGGGACACTGAAGCTTTCTTT; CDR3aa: CASSLGGGRGDTEAFF
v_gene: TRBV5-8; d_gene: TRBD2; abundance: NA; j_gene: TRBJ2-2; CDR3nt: TGTGCCAGCAGCTCCGGACTAGCGGGAGTCACCGGGGAGCTGTTTTTT; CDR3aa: CASSSGLAGVTGELFF
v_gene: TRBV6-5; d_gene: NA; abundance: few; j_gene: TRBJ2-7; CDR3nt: TGTGCCAGCAGTATGAGGACAGATGCCTACGAGCAGTACTTC; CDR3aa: CASSMRTDAYEQYF
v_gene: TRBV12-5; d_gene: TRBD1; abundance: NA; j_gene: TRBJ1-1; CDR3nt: TGTGCTAGTGGTTCCTGGGACAGTGGATTGAACACTGAAGCTTTCTTT; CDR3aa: CASGSWDSGLNTEAFF
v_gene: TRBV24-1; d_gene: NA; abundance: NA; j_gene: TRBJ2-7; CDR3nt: TGTGCCACCGGGGCAGCGAGGTACGAGCAGTACTTC; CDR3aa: CATGAARYEQYF
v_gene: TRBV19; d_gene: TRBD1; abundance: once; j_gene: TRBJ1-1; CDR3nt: TGTGCCAGTAGGCCGGGACAGGGAGCTGAAGCTTTCTTT; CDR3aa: CASRPGQGAEAFF
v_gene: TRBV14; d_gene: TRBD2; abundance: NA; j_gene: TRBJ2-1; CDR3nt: TGTGCCAGCAGCCGTAGCGGGACCGCATACAATGAGCAGTTCTTC; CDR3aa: CASSRSGTAYNEQFF
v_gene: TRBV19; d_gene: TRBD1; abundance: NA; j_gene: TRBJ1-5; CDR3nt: TGTGCCAGTAGTGTTGACAGGGGAGGCAATCAGCCCCAGCATTTT; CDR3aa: CASSVDRGGNQPQHF
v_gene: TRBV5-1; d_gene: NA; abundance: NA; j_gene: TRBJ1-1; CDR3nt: TGCGCCAGCAGCTTGGCAGGGGAAGGCACTGAAGCTTTCTTT; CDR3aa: CASSLAGEGTEAFF
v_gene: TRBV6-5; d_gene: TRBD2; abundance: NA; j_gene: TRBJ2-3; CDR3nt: TGTGCCAGCAGTACTAGCGGGGTAAGGAATACGCAGTATTTT; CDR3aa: CASSTSGVRNTQYF
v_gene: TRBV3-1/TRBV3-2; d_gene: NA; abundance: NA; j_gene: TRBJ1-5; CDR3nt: TGTGCCAGCAGCCAGGCCCATAGCAATCAGCCCCAGCATTTT; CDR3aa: CASSQAHSNQPQHF
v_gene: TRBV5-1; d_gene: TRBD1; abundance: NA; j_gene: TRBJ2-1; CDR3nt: TGCGCCAGCAGGCAGGGGGTAGTAAATGAGCAGTTCTTC; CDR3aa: CASRQGVVNEQFF
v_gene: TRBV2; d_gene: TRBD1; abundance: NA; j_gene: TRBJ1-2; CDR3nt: TGTGCCAGCAGTAGACAGGGGGCTAATGGCTACACCTTC; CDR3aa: CASSRQGANGYTF
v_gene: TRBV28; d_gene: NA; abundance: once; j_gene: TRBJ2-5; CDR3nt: TGTGCCAGCAGCCTGTCTCTGGAGACCCAGTACTTC; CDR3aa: CASSLSLETQYF
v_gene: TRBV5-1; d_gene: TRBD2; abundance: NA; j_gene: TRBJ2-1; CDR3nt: TGCGCCAGCAGCTGGACGATTAGCGGGAGAGGGTCCTACAATGAGCAGTTCTTC; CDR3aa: CASSWTISGRGSYNEQFF
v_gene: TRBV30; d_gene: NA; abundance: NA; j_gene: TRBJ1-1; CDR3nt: TGTGCCTGGAGTACAGGAAAGAACACTGAAGCTTTCTTT; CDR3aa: CAWSTGKNTEAFF
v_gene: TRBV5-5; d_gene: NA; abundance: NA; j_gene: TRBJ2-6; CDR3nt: TGTGCCAGCAGCCCGGGACACTATTACTCTGGGGCCAACGTCCTGACTTTC; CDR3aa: CASSPGHYYSGANVLTF
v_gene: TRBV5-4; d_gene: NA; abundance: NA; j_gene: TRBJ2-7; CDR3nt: TGTGCCAGCGGAATTCCCGGGACACAATCCTCCTACGAGCAGTACTTC; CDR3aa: CASGIPGTQSSYEQYF
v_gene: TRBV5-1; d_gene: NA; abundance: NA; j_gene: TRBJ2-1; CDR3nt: TGCGCCAGCAGCTTGGGAATTCTGAGGACTAACTACAATGAGCAGTTCTTC; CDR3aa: CASSLGILRTNYNEQFF
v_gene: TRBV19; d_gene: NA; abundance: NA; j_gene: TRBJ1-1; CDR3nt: TGTGCCAGTAGTATCAGCCAGGTGAACACTGAAGCTTTCTTT; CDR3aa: CASSISQVNTEAFF
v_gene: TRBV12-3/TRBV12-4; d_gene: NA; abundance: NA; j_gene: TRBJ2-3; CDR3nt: TGTGCCAGCTGTGGCCCCACAGATACGCAGTATTTT; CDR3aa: CASCGPTDTQYF
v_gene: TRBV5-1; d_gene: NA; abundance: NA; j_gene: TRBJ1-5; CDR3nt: TGCGCCAGCAGCACGGGAACGAGCAATCAGCCCCAGCATTTT; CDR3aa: CASSTGTSNQPQHF
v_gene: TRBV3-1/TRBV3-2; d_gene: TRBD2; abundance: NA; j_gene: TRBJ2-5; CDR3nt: TGTGCCAGCAGCCAAGATTGGCTAGCGGGAGGGCCGTTTCGGGAGACCCAGTACTTC; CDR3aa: CASSQDWLAGGPFRETQYF
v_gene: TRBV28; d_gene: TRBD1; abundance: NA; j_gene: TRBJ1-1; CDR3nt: TGTGCCAGCAGTCGATGGACAGGGGGCGAGGACACTGAAGCTTTCTTT; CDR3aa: CASSRWTGGEDTEAFF
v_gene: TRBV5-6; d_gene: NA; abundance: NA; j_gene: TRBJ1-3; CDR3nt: TGTGCCAGCAGCCGAGCCGACTCTGGAAACACCATATATTTT; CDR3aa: CASSRADSGNTIYF
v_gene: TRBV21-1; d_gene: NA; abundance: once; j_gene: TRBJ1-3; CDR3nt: TGTGCCAGCAGCAACAGGGCTGGAAACACCATATATTTT; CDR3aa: CASSNRAGNTIYF
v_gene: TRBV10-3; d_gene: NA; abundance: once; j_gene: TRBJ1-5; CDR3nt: TGTGCCATCAGTGAGTCGTGGGGAGTCGGCAATCAGCCCCAGCATTTT; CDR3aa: CAISESWGVGNQPQHF
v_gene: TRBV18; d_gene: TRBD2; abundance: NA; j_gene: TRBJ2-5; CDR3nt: TGTGCCAGCTCCGGGGGGTTGGAAGAGACCCAGTACTTC; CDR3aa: CASSGGLEETQYF
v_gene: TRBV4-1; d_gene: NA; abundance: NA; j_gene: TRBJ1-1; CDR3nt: TGCGCCAGCATGGGTAACACAGGGTGGGCTTTCTTT; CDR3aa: CASMGNTGWAFF
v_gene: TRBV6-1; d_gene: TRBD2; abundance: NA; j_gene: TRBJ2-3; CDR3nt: TGTGCCAGCAGTGTAGCAGCGGGAGGACTCAGGGATACGCAGTATTTT; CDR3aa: CASSVAAGGLRDTQYF
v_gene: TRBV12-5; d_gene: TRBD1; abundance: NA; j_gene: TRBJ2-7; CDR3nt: TGTGCTAGCGCCGACAGGGAAGGGTCCTACGAGCAGTACTTC; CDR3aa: CASADREGSYEQYF
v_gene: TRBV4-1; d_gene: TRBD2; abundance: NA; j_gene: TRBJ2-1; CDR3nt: TGCGCCAGCAGCCGTCGAGAGGGAGGGTCCTACAATGAGCAGTTCTTC; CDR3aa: CASSRREGGSYNEQFF